Listed below are T cell receptor beta chains from one sample, sequenced in a study of blood T cells in healthy people across ages. TCRdb reprocessed the 5' RACE reads with MiXCR, giving one entry per CDR3 protein. The table has about 1.4 million distinct CDR3 sequences, around 59% seen once. Sequences were obtained from blood. These receptors originate from a man aged 18-30 years in good health. Both conserved end residues are part of each CDR3.

TRBJ2-5,TRBV5-1,15,CASSSTGDRRETQYF
TRBJ2-7,TRBV29-1,13,CSVEAGNPYEQYF
TRBJ2-5,TRBV7-7,14,CASSLSTEEETQYF
TRBJ2-2,TRBV6-5,15,CASGSADREIGELFF
TRBJ1-5,TRBV2,15,CASTGLRGSHQPQHF
TRBJ1-5,TRBV4-2,16,CASSQLRDRGSQPQHF
TRBJ2-7,TRBV29-1,11,CSVDLGSEQYF
TRBJ2-3,TRBV5-1,17,CASTVGTTSSATDTQYF
TRBJ2-1,TRBV7-7,13,CASSVDAVSEQFF
TRBJ2-5,TRBV7-9,12,CASSWPGDEQYF
TRBJ2-7,TRBV5-1,16,CASSWGQKRGDYEQYF
TRBJ2-1,TRBV7-6,13,CASSLGGLAREFF
TRBJ1-1,TRBV29-1,14,CSVDENNMNTEAFF
TRBJ2-5,TRBV6-5,15,CASSQLAEGGSEQYF
TRBJ2-3,TRBV7-2,16,CASSLAVAGDRDTQYF
TRBJ2-6,TRBV25-1,18,CASSWDNTGGSGANVLTF
.,TRBV30,12,CAWSYQGYEQYF
TRBJ2-3,TRBV7-9,13,CASKRDEQGTQYF
TRBJ1-1,TRBV20-1,13,CSAREAGGTEAFF
TRBJ2-3,TRBV11-2,16,CASSLGRPSGNYTQYF
TRBJ2-5,TRBV27,15,CASSLGGLAGETQYF
TRBJ1-1,TRBV4-1,14,CASSQLPLNTEAFF
TRBJ2-7,TRBV4-3,14,CASSQDLGVTEQYF
TRBJ1-4,TRBV15,11,CATSRGEKLFF
TRBJ1-2,TRBV7-9,13,CASSLAAEYGYTF
TRBJ1-4,TRBV4-2,18,CASSSPLGSDRLNEKLFF
TRBJ2-7,TRBV7-6,12,CASSGGTGKQYF
TRBJ2-5,TRBV7-8,16,CASSPPAGDPRETQYF
TRBJ1-2,TRBV2,12,CASTLRDYGYTF
TRBJ2-3,TRBV12-3/TRBV12-4,14,CASSQLAGGDTQYF